These 9 T cell receptor beta chains originate from one sample sequenced in a study of CD8+CD57+ T cells in acquired aplastic anemia. Sequenced patients had shown CD8+CD57+ cell expansion by flow cytometry. According to the study, genomic DNA was the template for TCR beta VDJ and CDR3 profiling. TCRdb re-called the reads with MiXCR, one entry per CDR3 protein. Among roughly 280,000 distinct CDR3 sequences listed, roughly 61% were seen once. The source material was sorted CD4+, CD8+, or CD8+CD57+ T cells (not recorded which) from PBMCs. These TCRs come from a human donor with aplastic anemia.

This chain's CDR3 is CASSLGTTFAEAFF. The CDR3 nucleotides read TGTGCCAGCAGCTTAGGCACCACTTTTGCTGAAGCTTTCTTT. V gene TRBV5-6 combines with J gene TRBJ1-1; D unresolved. V shed 2 bases and J shed 6 bases, with 14 bases lying between them. The germline CDR1 and CDR2 sequences are SGHDT and YYEEEE. CDR3 size: 14 residues.

This clonotype has more than one count but fewer than ten. The gene calls are TRBV25-1 and TRBJ2-1; 8 nucleotides line up with TRBD2. Germline lookup yields CDR1 MGHDK and CDR2 SYGVNS. CDR3 size: 16 residues. The J segment lost 0 bases and the V segment lost 3 bases, leaving 4 bases of the junction unmatched. The CDR3 reads CASSDPGGASYNEQFF. The CDR3 DNA sequence: TGTGCCAGCAGTGATCCCGGGGGGGCCTCCTACAATGAGCAGTTCTTC.

J is TRBJ2-5 and V is TRBV2; 12 bases match TRBD2. After removal of 4 bases from V and 1 base from J, the junction contained 7 bases not matched to a gene. This CDR3 has 17 residues. Germline assignment: CDR1 SNHLY and CDR2 FYNNEI. CDR3 coding DNA: TGTGCCAGCAGTGGTCTAGCGGGAGGGCCATCCCAAGAGACCCAGTACTTC. Its protein is CASSGLAGGPSQETQYF. Based on the CDR3 plus reference TRBV2 and TRBJ2-5, the full variable domain is EPEVTQTPSHQVTQMGQEVILRCVPISNHLYFYWYRQILGQKVEFLVSFYNNEISEKSEIFDDQFSVERPDGSNFTLKIRSTKLEDSAMYFCASSGLAGGPSQETQYFGPGTRLLVL.

V and J are TRBV25-1 and TRBJ2-3; 9 bases are shared with TRBD2. Looked up from germline, CDR1 is MGHDK and CDR2 is SYGVNS. This CDR3 has 16 amino acids. V dropped 1 base and J dropped 4; count of bases not matched to a gene: 6. The CDR3 nucleotides are TGTGCCAGCAGTGAATCCCTTGCGGGGGGGGCAGATACGCAGTATTTT. Translating it yields CASSESLAGGADTQYF.

This clonotype was found a few times. This chain uses TRBV15 with TRBJ2-3; 12 bases match TRBD2. V lost 2 bases and J lost 2; bases outside the gene matches: 17. The CDR3 spans 21 residues. The germline V gene encodes CDR1 LNHNV and CDR2 YYDKDF (reference sequence). The CDR3 sequence: CATSRPLTSGGLKPYTDTQYF. In DNA, the CDR3 is TGTGCCACCAGCAGACCATTAACTAGCGGGGGGCTGAAGCCTTACACAGATACGCAGTATTTT.

The chain employs TRBV7-3 and TRBJ2-7; D is uncertain. Trimming cost V 4 bases and J 3 bases, with 7 bases left between them. CDR1 and CDR2 from the germline V gene are SGHTA and FQGTGA. The CDR3 consists of 12 residues. The CDR3 nucleotides are TGTGCCAGCAGCTGGCGGAGCTACGAGCAGTACTTC. Its translation is CASSWRSYEQYF.

The rearrangement uses TRBV5-1 and TRBJ2-2; D is possibly TRBD2 (6 bases). CDR3 length: 15 amino acids. Germline CDR1 reads SGHRS; CDR2 reads YFSETQ. The ends were cut back, 0 bases at V and 1 base at J, with 7 bases in the middle. This chain's CDR3 is CASSLGGENTGELFF. Here the CDR3 DNA reads TGCGCCAGCAGCTTGGGGGGGGAGAACACCGGGGAGCTGTTTTTT.

This clonotype showed up just a few times. This chain joins TRBV10-3 and TRBJ1-3; 7 bases fit TRBD1. The CDR3 covers 15 residues. With 0 bases clipped from V and 2 bases from J, the junction kept 1 base outside the gene matches. Germline assignment: CDR1 ENHRY and CDR2 SYGVKD. In DNA, the CDR3 is TGTGCCATCAGTGAGTCGACAGGGACTGGAAACACCATATATTTT. Encoded protein: CAISESTGTGNTIYF.

For this clonotype: It is likely a read error, because the conserved phenylalanine at the end of the CDR3 is missing. The rearrangement uses TRBV11-2 and TRBJ1-2; D may be TRBD1 (5 bases). V shed 1 base and J shed 8 bases, with 8 bases lying between them. CDR1 and CDR2 (germline): SGHAT, FQNNGV. The CDR3 contains 12 residues. CDR3 nucleotide sequence: TGTGCCAGCAGCTTAGGAGGGGTCGGCTACACCCTC. It translates to CASSLGGVGYTL.